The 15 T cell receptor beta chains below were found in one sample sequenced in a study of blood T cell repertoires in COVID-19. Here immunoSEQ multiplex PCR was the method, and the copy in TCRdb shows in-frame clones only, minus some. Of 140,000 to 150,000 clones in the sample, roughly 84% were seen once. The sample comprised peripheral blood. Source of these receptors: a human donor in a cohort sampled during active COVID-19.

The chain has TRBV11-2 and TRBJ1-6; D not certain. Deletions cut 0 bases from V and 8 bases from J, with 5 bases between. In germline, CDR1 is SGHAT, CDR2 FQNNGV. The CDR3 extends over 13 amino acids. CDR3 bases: TGTGCCAGCAGCTTAGAGCTAGATTCACCCCTCCACTTT. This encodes CASSLELDSPLHF. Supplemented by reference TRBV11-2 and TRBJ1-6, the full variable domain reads EAGVAQSPRYKIIEKRQSVAFWCNPISGHATLYWYQQILGQGPKLLIQFQNNGVVDDSQLPKDRFSAERLKGVDSTLKIQPAKLEDSAVYLCASSLELDSPLHFGNGTRLTVT.

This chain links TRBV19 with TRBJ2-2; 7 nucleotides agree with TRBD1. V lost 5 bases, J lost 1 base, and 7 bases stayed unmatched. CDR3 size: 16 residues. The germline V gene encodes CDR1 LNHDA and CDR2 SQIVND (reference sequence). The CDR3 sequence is CASSRDRARNTGELFF. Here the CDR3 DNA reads TGTGCCAGTAGTCGAGACAGGGCCAGGAACACCGGGGAGCTGTTTTTT. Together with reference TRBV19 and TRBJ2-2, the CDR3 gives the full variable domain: DGGITQSPKYLFRKEGQNVTLSCEQNLNHDAMYWYRQDPGQGLRLIYYSQIVNDFQKGDIAEGYSVSREKKESFPLTVTSAQKNPTAFYLCASSRDRARNTGELFFGEGSRLTVL.

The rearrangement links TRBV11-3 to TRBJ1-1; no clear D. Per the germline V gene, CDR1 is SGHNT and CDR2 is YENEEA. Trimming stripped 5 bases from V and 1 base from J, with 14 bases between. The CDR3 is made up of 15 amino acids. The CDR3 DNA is TGTGCCAGCAGCGGAGGATCGGGAAAGAACACTGAAGCTTTCTTT. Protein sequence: CASSGGSGKNTEAFF.

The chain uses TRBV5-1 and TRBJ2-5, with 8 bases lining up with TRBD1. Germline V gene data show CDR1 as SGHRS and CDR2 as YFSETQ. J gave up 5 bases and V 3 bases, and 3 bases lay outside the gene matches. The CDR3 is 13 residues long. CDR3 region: CASSSGGQETQYF. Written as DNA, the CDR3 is TGCGCCAGCAGCTCAGGGGGCCAGGAGACCCAGTACTTC. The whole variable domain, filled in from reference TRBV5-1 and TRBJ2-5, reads KAGVTQTPRYLIKTRGQQVTLSCSPISGHRSVSWYQQTPGQGLQFLFEYFSETQRNKGNFPGRFSGRQFSNSRSEMNVSTLELGDSALYLCASSSGGQETQYFGPGTRLLVL.

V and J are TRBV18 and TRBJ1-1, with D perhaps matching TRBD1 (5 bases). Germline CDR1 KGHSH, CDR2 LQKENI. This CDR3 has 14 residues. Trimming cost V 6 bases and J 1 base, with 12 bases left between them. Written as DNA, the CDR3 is TGTGCCAGCTCCCAGGGTCCGGGGAACACTGAAGCTTTCTTT. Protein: CASSQGPGNTEAFF.

The CDR3 spells CATSHGGTQYF. DNA of the CDR3: TGTGCCACATCCCACGGGGGGACCCAGTACTTC. The V gene is TRBV11-3, the J gene TRBJ2-5; perhaps TRBD2 as D (6 bases). The CDR3 contains 11 residues. The germline V gene encodes CDR1 SGHNT and CDR2 YENEEA. Trimming left V 10 bases short and J 7 bases short, with 13 bases between.

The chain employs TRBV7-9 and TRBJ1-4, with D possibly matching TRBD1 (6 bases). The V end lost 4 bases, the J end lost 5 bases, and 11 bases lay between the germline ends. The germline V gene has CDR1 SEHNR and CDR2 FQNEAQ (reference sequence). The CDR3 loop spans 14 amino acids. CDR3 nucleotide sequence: TGTGCCAGCAGCTCACAGGGCGAAAATGAAAAACTGTTTTTT. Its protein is CASSSQGENEKLFF.

CDR3 sequence reads: CAWTGQGALGGNTIYF. CDR3 coding DNA: TGTGCCTGGACGGGACAGGGGGCTCTTGGTGGAAACACCATATATTTT. V gene TRBV30 combines with J gene TRBJ1-3; 12 bases match TRBD1. Trimming removed 4 bases from V and 3 bases from J; junction bases left unmatched: 7. The CDR3 extends over 16 amino acids. Germline V lookup: CDR1 GTSNPN, CDR2 SVGIG (reference sequence).

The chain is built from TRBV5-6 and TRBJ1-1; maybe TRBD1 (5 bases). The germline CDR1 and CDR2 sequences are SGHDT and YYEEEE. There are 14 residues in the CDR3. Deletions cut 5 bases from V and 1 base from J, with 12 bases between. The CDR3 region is CASRLGLRNTEAFF. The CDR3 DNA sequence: TGTGCCAGCAGGCTGGGGCTGCGGAACACTGAAGCTTTCTTT.

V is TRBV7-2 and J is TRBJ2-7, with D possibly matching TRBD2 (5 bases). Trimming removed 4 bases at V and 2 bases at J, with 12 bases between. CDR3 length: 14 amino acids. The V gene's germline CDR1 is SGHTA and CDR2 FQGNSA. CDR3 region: CASSSVFGAYEQYF. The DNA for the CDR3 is TGTGCCAGCAGCTCGGTTTTCGGGGCCTACGAGCAGTACTTC.

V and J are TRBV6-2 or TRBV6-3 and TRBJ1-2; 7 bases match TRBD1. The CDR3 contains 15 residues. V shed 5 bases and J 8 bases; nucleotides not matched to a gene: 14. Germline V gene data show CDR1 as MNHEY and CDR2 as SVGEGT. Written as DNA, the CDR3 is TGTGCCAGCAGTGACGGGACAGCCCGTTTAAGGGGCTACACCTTC. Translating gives CASSDGTARLRGYTF.

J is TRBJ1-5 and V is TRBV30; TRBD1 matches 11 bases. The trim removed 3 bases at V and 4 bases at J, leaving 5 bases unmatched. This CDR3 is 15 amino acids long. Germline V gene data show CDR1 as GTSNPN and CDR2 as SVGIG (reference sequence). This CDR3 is CAWSGQGAGNQPQHF. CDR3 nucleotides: TGTGCCTGGAGCGGACAGGGGGCCGGGAATCAGCCCCAGCATTTT.

CDR3 loop: CASLSGQKKGKLFF. DNA for the CDR3: TGTGCCAGCTTGTCGGGACAGAAGAAAGGAAAACTGTTTTTT. The chain recombines TRBV28 with TRBJ1-4, with 7 bases that match TRBD1. J was trimmed by 10 bases and V by 8 bases; bases with no gene match: 13. In germline, CDR1 is MDHEN, CDR2 SYDVKM. This CDR3 contains 14 residues.

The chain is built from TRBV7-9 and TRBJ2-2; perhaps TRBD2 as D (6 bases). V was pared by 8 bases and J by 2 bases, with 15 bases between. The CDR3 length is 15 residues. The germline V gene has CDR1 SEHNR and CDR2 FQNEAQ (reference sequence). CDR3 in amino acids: CASPWRAINTGELFF. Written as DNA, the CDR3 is TGTGCCAGCCCTTGGAGGGCTATAAACACCGGGGAGCTGTTTTTT.

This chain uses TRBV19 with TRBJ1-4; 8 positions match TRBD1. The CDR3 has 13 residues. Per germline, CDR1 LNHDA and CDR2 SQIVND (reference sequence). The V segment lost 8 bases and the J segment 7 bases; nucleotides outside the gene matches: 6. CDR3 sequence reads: CASLGTGGEKLFF. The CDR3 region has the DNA TGTGCCAGTCTGGGGACAGGCGGTGAAAAACTGTTTTTT.